Reported below is one T cell receptor beta chain. Different DNA sequences within this sample yield the same CDR3. The data stem from a study of blood T cell repertoires in COVID-19. Study at large: Some COVID-19 samples were acute and others convalescent; all came from the United States, Italy and Spain. The cDNA or gDNA used as material had been derived from T cells, B-cell-depleted T cells, or PBMCs.

As originally analysed: Nucleated cell counts were estimated from reference gene primer amplification. Repertoires were generated with immunoSEQ multiplex PCR, while TCRdb's copy carries only in-frame clones and drops some. The V and J calls and the clone size are those of that table, but D and trimming were determined from the DNA. The profile shows about 82,000 clones, roughly 80% of them singletons. Germline V gene sequence: CDR1 SGHTA, CDR2 FQGNSA. This CDR3 spans 14 amino acids. With 0 bases removed from V and 2 bases from J, the gap between germline ends came to 4 bases. What was sequenced was peripheral blood. The chain links TRBV7-2 to TRBJ2-2; D gene unclear. The clonotype was recovered from a woman between 40 and 55 years old with active or convalescent COVID-19. The CDR3 DNA sequence: TGTGCCAGCAGCTTAGCGCGAAACACCGGGGAGCTGTTTTTT. This gives the protein CASSLARNTGELFF.